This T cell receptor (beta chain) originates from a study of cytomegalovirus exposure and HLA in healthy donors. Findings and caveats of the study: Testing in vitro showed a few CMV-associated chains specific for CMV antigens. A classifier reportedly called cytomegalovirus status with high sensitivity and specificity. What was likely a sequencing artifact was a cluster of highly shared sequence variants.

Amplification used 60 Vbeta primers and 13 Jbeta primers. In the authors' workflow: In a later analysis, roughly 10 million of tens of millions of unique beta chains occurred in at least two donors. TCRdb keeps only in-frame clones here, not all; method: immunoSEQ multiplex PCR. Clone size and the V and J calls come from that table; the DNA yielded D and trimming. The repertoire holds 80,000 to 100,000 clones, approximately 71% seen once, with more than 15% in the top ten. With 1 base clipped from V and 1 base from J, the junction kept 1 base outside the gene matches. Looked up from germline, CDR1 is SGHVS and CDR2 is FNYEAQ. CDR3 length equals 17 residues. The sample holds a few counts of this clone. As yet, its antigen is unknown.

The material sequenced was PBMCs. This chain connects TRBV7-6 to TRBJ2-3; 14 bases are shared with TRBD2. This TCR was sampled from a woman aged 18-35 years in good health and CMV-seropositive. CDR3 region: CASSLGLAGGGTDTQYF. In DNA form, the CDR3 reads TGTGCCAGCAGCTTAGGACTAGCGGGGGGGGGCACAGATACGCAGTATTTT.